This TCR beta chain was obtained from a study of cytomegalovirus exposure and HLA in healthy donors. Notes on the study in general: More clonal expansion characterized HLA-associated TCR beta chains than equally common others in a later analysis. By HLA locus, TCR association rates varied in a later analysis, with DRB1 showing the most and HLA-C the fewest. A link between a missense DCLRE1C variant and TCR beta V- and J-gene trimming emerged from a later analysis. Prior analysis indicated that the majority of TCR beta V segments exhibited productivity approximately 87% or approximately 30% of the time.

Turning to this clone: The antigen remains undetermined. The same CDR3 can be traced to other DNA sequences in this sample.

The CDR3 sequence is 15 residues long. V was trimmed by 6 bases and J by 2 bases, leaving 17 bases between them. CDR1 is MNHNY and CDR2 is SVGAGI in the germline V gene (reference sequence). PCR primers comprised 60 Vbeta and 13 Jbeta primers. Clones were read by immunoSEQ multiplex PCR, and TCRdb kept only the in-frame ones, dropping some. The sample has approximately 110,000 clones, over 60% seen once. The chain combines TRBV6-6 with TRBJ2-7; TRBD2 is a possible D gene (5 bases). The source material was PBMCs. The source of this sequence is a man between 18 and 35 years old in good health and CMV-seropositive. The CDR3 DNA sequence: TGTGCCAGCAGCACCTCTATGGACGGGGCCTACGAGCAGTACTTC. The encoded protein is CASSTSMDGAYEQYF.